This T cell receptor beta chain emerged from a study of T cell responses to AZD1222 COVID-19 vaccine (dated by TCRdb to about 2021). The study in broad terms: AZD1222 recipients given second doses at about 4 weeks or at about 12 weeks were pooled, since spike-specific TCR depth and breadth were not found to differ between the two schedules. Trial participants were enrolled by age into subgroups of 18-55, 56-69 and 70-plus years, and about 150, 27 and 61 TCR-sequenced participants, respectively, were included in these subgroups. TCR sequencing was performed for over 230 trial participants, of whom roughly 200 were given two doses of AZD1222 and about 25 were given two doses of MenACWY control vaccine. What the authors observed across the whole study: CD4 TCRs associated with the vaccine covered the entire spike protein, and the dominant responses were in regions 160-218 and 743-854. In the small 56-69-year group, the increase in depth fell short of significance, most likely because of low power. Reportedly, close to half of the unique spike-specific TCRs recognized epitopes lying outside the regions that are mutated in the B.1.351 and B.1.1.7 variants. Only five or six AZD1222 recipients were SARS-CoV-2 seropositive at baseline, limiting conclusions about previously exposed vaccinees. Because no day 14 peak-response samples were available, repertoires were characterized only after the peak T cell response. Most participants were white British and females outnumbered males, and the authors suggested that clonal diversity may have been underestimated. A significant rise in spike-specific TCR breadth and depth was observed after two AZD1222 doses relative to day 0 and relative to MenACWY recipients.

Interpreted using the paper, the time point label stands for: baseline before first vaccination. Vaccinee samples came from UK trials COV001 and COV002, including a single-blind randomized controlled phase 2/3 trial of AZD1222 (ChAdOx1 nCoV-19) in healthy adults. For TCRbeta chain sequencing, PBMC samples were collected from trial participants at day 0 and at day 28 after the second dose. The CDR3 regions of human TCRbeta chains were analyzed by immunosequencing. The published analysis was carried out like this. TCRs in the repertoires were compared against a reference library of SARS-CoV-2-specific TCRs that had been generated with the MIRA antigen-specificity platform. Breadth was defined as the fraction of unique TCRs that were SARS-CoV-2-associated, and depth was defined as the fraction of total T cells that were SARS-CoV-2-associated. Using the MIRA data, each spike-specific TCR was mapped to the spike region that the TCR reacts to and placed in a CD4 or CD8 class. Log10-transformed breadth and depth values were compared by one-way ANOVA with Sidak's multiple comparisons tests. TCRdb's version of the immuneACCESS table is confined to in-frame rearrangements and falls short of the full clone set. An unresolved V gene accounts for under half of the shortfall where checked; the remainder is of unknown origin. Clone size and the V and J calls come from that table; the DNA yielded D and trimming. Present in this sample are about 130,000 clones, approximately 89% of which were seen just once. Under 7% of the sample belongs to the ten largest clones.

A distance of 8 bases separates the germline ends of V and J, which lose 2 bases and 0 bases respectively. The CDR3 goes from the cysteine to the phenylalanine over 15 residues. This entry keeps only the CDR3 DNA: 45 bases, framed from base 1. Reading the germline V gene (reference sequence) gives CDR1 SEHNR and CDR2 FQNEAQ. In the case of this clone: Its recognized antigen is unknown. Base qualities are not recorded, but no much larger clone differs from it by a single base.

The chain was built from TRBV7-9 and TRBJ2-1; the D gene cannot be named for sure. Sequenced material: peripheral blood, taken on day 0 of AZD1222 vaccination. The clonotype originates from an adult in good health. The DNA is TGTGCCAGCAGCTTAAGCGAAAGCTCCTACAATGAGCAGTTCTTC. This encodes CASSLSESSYNEQFF.